Listed below are T cell receptor beta chains from one sample, sequenced in a study of cytomegalovirus exposure and HLA in healthy donors. Clones were sequenced by immunoSEQ multiplex PCR, and TCRdb holds only the in-frame ones, with some missing. This table holds about 96,000 clones, 65% to 85% found once. The sample comprised PBMCs. Source of these receptors: a young man in good health and CMV-seronegative. CDR3s include the opening cysteine and the closing phenylalanine or tryptophan. Fields, in order: clone size, J gene, D gene, V gene, CDR3 protein, CDR3 DNA. The D gene is left open where the match is weak. A row's size may be missing; if present it is once, few, many or a size class.

>NA|TRBJ2-7|NA|TRBV30
CAWSTGFSEQYF
TGTGCCTGGAGTACCGGGTTCAGCGAGCAGTACTTC
>NA|TRBJ2-7|NA|TRBV11-2
CASSSRQWSTYEQYF
TGTGCCAGCAGCTCAAGACAGTGGTCTACCTACGAGCAGTACTTC
>NA|TRBJ1-1|TRBD1|TRBV19
CASLNQGARTEAFF
TGTGCCAGTCTAAACCAGGGGGCCCGGACTGAAGCTTTCTTT
>few|TRBJ1-1|NA|TRBV27
CASSSQMNTEAFF
TGTGCCAGCAGTTCACAGATGAACACTGAAGCTTTCTTT
>NA|TRBJ1-2|TRBD1|TRBV5-4
CASRQRQGAHGYTF
TGTGCCAGCAGACAAAGACAGGGGGCACATGGCTACACCTTC
>once|TRBJ1-2|NA|TRBV28
CASSLHTTLWGYTF
TGTGCCAGCAGTTTGCACACGACATTATGGGGCTACACCTTC
>few|TRBJ1-5|NA|TRBV11-2
CASSADLGQPQHF
TGTGCCAGCAGCGCCGACCTCGGGCAGCCCCAGCATTTT
>NA|TRBJ2-7|NA|TRBV28
CASSLWQGPYEQYF
TGTGCCAGCAGTTTGTGGCAGGGTCCCTACGAGCAGTACTTC
>NA|TRBJ2-2|NA|TRBV12-5
CASDPGPGTGELFF
TGTGCTAGTGACCCAGGCCCGGGAACCGGGGAGCTGTTTTTT
>NA|TRBJ1-1|NA|TRBV13
CASLSQGWTEAFF
TGTGCCAGCTTGAGTCAGGGGTGGACTGAAGCTTTCTTT
>NA|TRBJ1-1|NA|TRBV28
CASSRFWGTSVQNTEAFF
TGTGCCAGCAGCAGATTTTGGGGGACTTCGGTTCAGAACACTGAAGCTTTCTTT
>once|TRBJ1-1|TRBD1|TRBV7-9
CASSLARDRKEAFF
TGTGCCAGCAGCTTAGCACGGGACAGGAAGGAAGCTTTCTTT
>NA|TRBJ1-6|NA|TRBV9
CASSVVPDFSYNSPLHF
TGTGCCAGCAGCGTAGTCCCCGACTTCTCCTATAATTCACCCCTCCACTTT
>NA|TRBJ2-2|NA|TRBV7-9
CASSPSPLGELFF
TGTGCCAGCAGCCCGTCCCCCCTCGGGGAGCTGTTTTTT
>NA|TRBJ2-3|TRBD2|TRBV27
CASSSTSGGADTQYF
TGTGCCAGCAGTTCCACTAGCGGGGGGGCAGATACGCAGTATTTT
>NA|TRBJ1-1|TRBD1|TRBV5-1
CASSLGSGGITEAFF
TGCGCCAGCAGCTTGGGGTCAGGGGGAATCACTGAAGCTTTCTTT
>NA|TRBJ1-1|NA|TRBV11-3
CASSPTLNTEAFF
TGTGCCAGCAGCCCCACACTAAACACTGAAGCTTTCTTT
>NA|TRBJ1-6|NA|TRBV11-3
CASRNKQGFHNSPLHF
TGTGCCAGCAGGAACAAGCAGGGCTTCCATAATTCACCCCTCCACTTT
>NA|TRBJ2-3|TRBD1|TRBV11-3
CASSGQENTDTQYF
TGTGCCAGCAGCGGACAGGAGAACACAGATACGCAGTATTTT
>NA|TRBJ1-3|TRBD1|TRBV14
CASSQPTGIGNTIYF
TGTGCCAGCAGCCAGCCGACAGGGATTGGAAACACCATATATTTT
>few|TRBJ2-1|NA|TRBV4-3
CASSQDILGGNEQFF
TGCGCCAGCAGCCAAGATATTCTTGGAGGCAATGAGCAGTTCTTC
>NA|TRBJ2-7|TRBD1|TRBV2
CASSTTGGEQYF
TGTGCCAGCAGTACAACAGGGGGCGAGCAGTACTTC
>NA|TRBJ2-7|NA|TRBV6-5
CASSYSAGASYEQYF
TGTGCCAGCAGTTACTCGGCAGGGGCTTCCTACGAGCAGTACTTC
>NA|TRBJ1-1|NA|TRBV6-5
CASSLGAIDTEAFF
TGTGCCAGCAGCCTGGGGGCAATCGACACTGAAGCTTTCTTT
>NA|TRBJ2-7|TRBD2|TRBV5-4
CASSWSGTYEQYF
TGTGCCAGCAGCTGGAGCGGGACCTACGAGCAGTACTTC
>NA|TRBJ2-3|TRBD2|TRBV6-6
CASSNGGADTQYF
TGTGCCAGCAGCAACGGGGGGGCAGATACGCAGTATTTT
>NA|TRBJ1-1|NA|TRBV28
CASSLARVLVTEAFF
TGTGCCAGCAGTTTGGCCAGGGTTTTGGTCACTGAAGCTTTCTTT
>NA|TRBJ2-5|NA|TRBV19
CASSLSGQETQYF
TGTGCCAGTAGTCTTAGCGGACAAGAGACCCAGTACTTC
>NA|TRBJ1-2|TRBD1|TRBV27
CASSMRTGNYGYTF
TGTGCCAGCAGTATGCGGACAGGGAACTATGGCTACACCTTC
>NA|TRBJ1-2|NA|TRBV9
CASSGGGSYGYTF
TGTGCCAGCAGCGGAGGGGGTTCTTATGGCTACACCTTC
>NA|TRBJ2-7|TRBD2|TRBV2
CASKLTGGPQEQYF
TGTGCCAGCAAGTTGACGGGGGGGCCCCAGGAGCAGTACTTC
>NA|TRBJ1-5|NA|TRBV19
CASSPAGQPQHF
TGTGCCAGTAGTCCCGCGGGACAGCCCCAGCATTTT
>NA|TRBJ1-4|TRBD1|TRBV5-1
CASSLQWTGDEKLFF
TGCGCCAGCAGCTTGCAATGGACAGGTGATGAAAAACTGTTTTTT
>NA|TRBJ1-1|TRBD1|TRBV7-9
CASSLGETGENTEAFF
TGTGCCAGCAGCTTAGGCGAGACAGGGGAAAACACTGAAGCTTTCTTT
>few|TRBJ2-7|NA|TRBV29-1
CSVQTATWGEQYF
TGCAGCGTTCAGACAGCGACATGGGGCGAGCAGTACTTC
>NA|TRBJ2-5|NA|TRBV19
CASSRGREEETQYF
TGTGCCAGTAGTAGGGGCAGGGAGGAAGAGACCCAGTACTTC
>NA|TRBJ1-1|TRBD1|TRBV7-9
CASSQAGGYVTEAFF
TGTGCCAGCAGCCAGGCAGGGGGCTATGTCACTGAAGCTTTCTTT